This TCR beta chain appears in the sequencing data of a study of long-term antiretroviral therapy in people with HIV. Germline CDR1 and CDR2: SGHRS and YFSETQ. Trimming took off 0 bases at V and 0 bases at J, with 11 bases between the two ends. This CDR3 spans 16 amino acids. The assay, immunoSEQ v3.0, was run at survey level. Libraries were prepared by immunoSEQ multiplex PCR; TCRdb keeps only in-frame clonotypes and omits some of them. Here the sample spans 20,000 to 25,000 clones, 85% being singletons. Sequencing used unsorted PBMCs, obtained roughly 4 years after starting antiretroviral therapy. The genes are TRBV5-1 and TRBJ2-3, with a tentative D call TRBD2 (6 bases). The receptor was isolated from a man aged 18 to 30 with HIV. This chain's CDR3 is CASSLVGGVSTDTQYF. The CDR3 DNA sequence: TGCGCCAGCAGCTTGGTTGGCGGGGTTAGCACAGATACGCAGTATTTT.